These T cell receptor beta chains were read from a single sample in a study of blood T cell repertoires in COVID-19. Only in-frame clones appear in the TCRdb table, and some are missing; sequencing was by immunoSEQ multiplex PCR. The sample includes hundreds of thousands of clones, 83% of them seen just once. Sequencing used PBMCs or T cells enriched from blood (not recorded which). These receptor sequences come from a woman aged 50 to 65 who had been exposed to COVID-19. Each CDR3 is given with its conserved first and last residue. Fields, in order: J gene, D gene, V gene, CDR3 protein. D genes are given only for firm matches.

J: TRBJ1-6; D: TRBD1; V: TRBV19; CDR3: CASSLRTGGLASPLHF
J: TRBJ2-5; D: .; V: TRBV5-1; CDR3: CASTPTITGMETQYF
J: TRBJ1-3; D: .; V: TRBV12-3/TRBV12-4; CDR3: CATTTGAHNTIYF
J: TRBJ2-5; D: .; V: TRBV21-1; CDR3: CASTTPRGVKTQYF
J: TRBJ2-2; D: TRBD2; V: TRBV4-2; CDR3: CASSQGTSGVGNTGELFF
J: TRBJ1-2; D: TRBD1; V: TRBV19; CDR3: CASKDRDGNYGYTF
J: TRBJ2-5; D: .; V: TRBV4-1; CDR3: CASRPRLGPQETQYF
J: TRBJ1-1; D: .; V: TRBV27; CDR3: CASSHALGATMGEAFF
J: TRBJ1-6; D: .; V: TRBV27; CDR3: CASSLSGPGGYNSPLHF
J: TRBJ1-1; D: .; V: TRBV19; CDR3: CASNPAPGTEAFF
J: TRBJ1-1; D: .; V: TRBV5-1; CDR3: CASNRGLNTEAFF
J: TRBJ1-2; D: .; V: TRBV14; CDR3: CASSQDGSPPYGYTF
J: TRBJ2-1; D: TRBD2; V: TRBV27; CDR3: CASNLRRGAYNEQFF
J: TRBJ1-5; D: .; V: TRBV6-5; CDR3: CASSVDRYSNQPQHF
J: TRBJ1-2; D: .; V: TRBV12-5; CDR3: CASGLDRKNGYTF
J: TRBJ1-5; D: TRBD1; V: TRBV2; CDR3: CASSGDRGVYSNQPQHF
J: TRBJ1-1; D: TRBD1; V: TRBV4-1; CDR3: CASSLGQGASEAFF
J: TRBJ2-3; D: .; V: TRBV9; CDR3: CASSVAPPGTDTQYF
J: TRBJ1-1; D: TRBD1; V: TRBV18; CDR3: CASSRDRESANTEAFF
J: TRBJ2-3; D: TRBD1; V: TRBV19; CDR3: CASRAQGAGDTQYF
J: TRBJ1-1; D: TRBD1; V: TRBV5-1; CDR3: CASSLQGATEAFF
J: TRBJ1-1; D: .; V: TRBV11-2; CDR3: CASSLGLLNTEAFF
J: TRBJ2-5; D: TRBD2; V: TRBV3-1/TRBV3-2; CDR3: CASSQTKRGGMETQYF
J: TRBJ1-1; D: TRBD1; V: TRBV6-5; CDR3: CASKRGPMNTEAFF
J: TRBJ2-7; D: .; V: TRBV19; CDR3: CASSTAGLSYEQYF
J: TRBJ2-5; D: TRBD1; V: TRBV5-4; CDR3: CASSLTTGGSQETQYF
J: TRBJ1-6; D: TRBD1; V: TRBV5-1; CDR3: CASSTGQGNSPLHF
J: TRBJ1-5; D: TRBD1; V: TRBV7-9; CDR3: CASSLGTAGDQPQHF
J: TRBJ1-1; D: .; V: TRBV28; CDR3: CASSPTGIGGEAFF
J: TRBJ2-7; D: TRBD1; V: TRBV29-1; CDR3: CSVQTDRGRTGTYEQYF
J: TRBJ1-2; D: .; V: TRBV19; CDR3: CASRTRGNGYTF
J: TRBJ2-3; D: TRBD2; V: TRBV4-1; CDR3: CASSQAGGNTDTQYF
J: TRBJ2-3; D: TRBD2; V: TRBV30; CDR3: CAGSREVTDTQYF
J: TRBJ1-1; D: .; V: TRBV7-3; CDR3: CASSRDSGTEAFF
J: TRBJ2-3; D: TRBD1; V: TRBV10-1; CDR3: CASSERGLDTDTQYF
J: TRBJ2-1; D: TRBD2; V: TRBV6-5; CDR3: CASFLAGGREQFF
J: TRBJ2-1; D: .; V: TRBV5-4; CDR3: CASSLVGAGTEQFF
J: TRBJ2-3; D: TRBD2; V: TRBV24-1; CDR3: CATSDFGREGQDTQYF
J: TRBJ1-3; D: .; V: TRBV11-2; CDR3: CASSLDGLVGNTIYF
J: TRBJ2-5; D: TRBD2; V: TRBV29-1; CDR3: CSVIGTSGGAYKETQYF
J: TRBJ2-1; D: TRBD2; V: TRBV9; CDR3: CASSFSTSGGYNEQFF
J: TRBJ1-1; D: .; V: TRBV6-6; CDR3: CASSDTGGANTEAFF
J: TRBJ1-1; D: .; V: TRBV9; CDR3: CASTRTQGGTEAFF
J: TRBJ1-1; D: .; V: TRBV10-3; CDR3: CAISELQETEAFF
J: TRBJ1-5; D: TRBD1; V: TRBV19; CDR3: CASSLRTGHSNQPQHF
J: TRBJ1-2; D: TRBD1; V: TRBV7-8; CDR3: CASSFPTGGIGYTF
J: TRBJ1-1; D: TRBD1; V: TRBV7-8; CDR3: CASSLSQGFGLNTEAFF
J: TRBJ1-1; D: TRBD1; V: TRBV28; CDR3: CASSLPDRGGKAFF
J: TRBJ2-7; D: .; V: TRBV7-8; CDR3: CASSLGNKAGEQYF
J: TRBJ1-6; D: .; V: TRBV2; CDR3: CASSEWPVTNSPLHF
J: TRBJ2-2; D: .; V: TRBV5-1; CDR3: CASSSVGGWTGELFF
J: TRBJ1-3; D: .; V: TRBV12-5; CDR3: CASGLGLPLNTIYF